What follows is one T cell receptor (beta chain) and its context. Antigen: not known. These data originate in a study of T-cell reconstitution after alpha-beta-depleted transplantation in children. Overall study results and limits: Several patients had high TCRbeta diversity at day 60; it came from surviving recipient T cells and thymic progenitors. Diversity and T-cell counts at one year after transplant derived mostly from new T cells.

V was pared by 2 bases and J by 6 bases, with 16 bases between. From germline, CDR1 is LGHNA and CDR2 YSLEER. The CDR3 is made up of 16 amino acids. Preparation of the TCRbeta library was carried out with unique molecular identifiers. Each CDR3 protein gets one entry after TCRdb re-called the PCR reads with MiXCR. The sample has about 640,000 distinct CDR3 sequences, roughly 13% seen once; the top ten hold about 2.2%. Sample: PBMCs, mostly from graft donor cells, taken 360 days after TCRalphabeta/CD19-depleted stem cell transplant. This receptor was obtained from a male patient aged 5 to 17 who had a stem cell transplant for acute myeloid leukemia, so the T cells may come from the graft donor. The chain combines TRBV4-3 with TRBJ2-2; D is possibly TRBD1 (6 bases). The CDR3 sequence: CASSQPGQIASGELFF. The CDR3 DNA follows: TGCGCCAGCAGCCAACCGGGACAAATAGCTTCCGGGGAGCTGTTTTTT.